The clone carrying this T cell receptor beta chain was found once. Antigen specificity is unknown. The sample belongs to a study of T cell responses to AZD1222 COVID-19 vaccine. Study-wide context: The study pooled second doses at about 4 or about 12 weeks.

Using immunoSEQ multiplex PCR, the repertoire was profiled, and TCRdb retains in-frame clones only, with some absent. Of over 150,000 clones in the sample, around nine tenths are singletons; the top ten hold approximately 5.7%. Trimming removed 3 bases from V and 6 bases from J; junction bases left unmatched: 10. The CDR3 runs to 15 residues. Germline V gene data show CDR1 as MDHEN and CDR2 as SYDVKM. Study-level findings and limits: The donor group comprised mostly white British people and more females; the analysis possibly underestimated clonal diversity. Across spike, vaccine-associated CD4 TCRs were found, dominant at 160-218 and 743-854.

The chain couples TRBV28 to TRBJ1-1; 7 positions match TRBD1. Sequenced material: peripheral blood, taken on day 0 of AZD1222 vaccination. The clonotype was recovered from an adult in good health. CDR3 sequence: CASSFPGGRSPEAFF. The CDR3 nucleotides read TGTGCCAGCAGTTTCCCAGGGGGGCGGAGCCCTGAAGCTTTCTTT.